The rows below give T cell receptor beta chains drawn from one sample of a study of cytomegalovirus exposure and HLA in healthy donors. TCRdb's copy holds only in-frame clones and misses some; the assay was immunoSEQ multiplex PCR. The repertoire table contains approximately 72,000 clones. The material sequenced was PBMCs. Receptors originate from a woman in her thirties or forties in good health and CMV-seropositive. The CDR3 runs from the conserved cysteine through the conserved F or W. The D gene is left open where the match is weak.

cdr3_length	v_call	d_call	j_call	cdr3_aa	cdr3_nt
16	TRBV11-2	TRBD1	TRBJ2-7	CASSPRGGTGWSEQYF	TGTGCCAGCAGCCCCCGGGGAGGGACAGGGTGGAGCGAGCAGTACTTC
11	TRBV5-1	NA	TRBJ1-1	CASSSDTEAFF	TGCGCCAGCAGCTCGGACACTGAAGCTTTCTTT
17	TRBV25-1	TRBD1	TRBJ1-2	CASSGSGQGIVVGGYTF	TGTGCCAGCAGTGGTTCCGGACAGGGGATTGTGGTAGGCGGCTACACCTTC
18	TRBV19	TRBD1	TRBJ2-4	CASSIVGQGAVAKNIQYF	TGTGCCAGTAGTATAGTCGGACAGGGGGCGGTTGCCAAAAACATTCAGTACTTC
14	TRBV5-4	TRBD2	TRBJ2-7	CASSSGLAGVEQYF	TGTGCCAGCAGCTCGGGACTAGCGGGAGTCGAGCAGTACTTC
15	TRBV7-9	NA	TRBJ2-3	CASSLPYRDRDTQYF	TGTGCCAGCAGCTTGCCCTACAGGGACCGAGATACGCAGTATTTT
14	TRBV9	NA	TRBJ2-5	CASSVASGQETQYF	TGTGCCAGCAGCGTAGCCAGCGGCCAAGAGACCCAGTACTTC
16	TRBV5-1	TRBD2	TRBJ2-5	CASSLGSGGNKETQYF	TGCGCCAGCAGCTTGGGTAGCGGGGGGAATAAAGAGACCCAGTACTTC
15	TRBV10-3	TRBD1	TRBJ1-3	CAISPDRASGNTIYF	TGTGCCATCAGTCCCGACAGGGCTTCTGGAAACACCATATATTTT
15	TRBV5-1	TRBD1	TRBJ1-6	CASSGTTGSNSPLHF	TGCGCCAGCAGCGGCACGACAGGGTCCAATTCACCCCTCCACTTT
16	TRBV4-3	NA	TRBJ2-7	CASSQEWGPSSYEQYF	TGCGCCAGCAGCCAAGAATGGGGCCCCAGCTCCTACGAGCAGTACTTC
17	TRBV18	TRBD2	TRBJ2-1	CASSPTPASGGNNEQFF	TGTGCCAGCTCACCAACCCCGGCTAGCGGGGGAAACAATGAGCAGTTCTTC
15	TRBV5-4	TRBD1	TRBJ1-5	CASSLGGQGAQPQHF	TGTGCCAGCAGCTTGGGGGGGCAGGGGGCCCAGCCCCAGCATTTT
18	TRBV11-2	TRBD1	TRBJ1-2	CASSSWTLDRERYYGYTF	TGTGCCAGCAGCTCTTGGACCCTAGACAGGGAGCGTTATTATGGCTACACCTTC
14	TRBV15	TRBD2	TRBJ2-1	CATGPSAGGVEQFF	TGTGCCACCGGGCCGTCTGCGGGAGGAGTTGAGCAGTTCTTC
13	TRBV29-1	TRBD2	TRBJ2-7	CSVGVREGGEQYF	TGCAGCGTTGGAGTCCGGGAGGGAGGAGAGCAGTACTTC
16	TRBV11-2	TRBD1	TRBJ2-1	CASSLAGQGLYNEQFF	TGTGCCAGCAGCTTAGCAGGACAGGGGTTGTACAATGAGCAGTTCTTC
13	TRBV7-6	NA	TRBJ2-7	CASSPRTRYEQYF	TGTGCCAGCAGCCCACGGACACGCTACGAGCAGTACTTC
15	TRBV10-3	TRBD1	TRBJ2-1	CAISDRTGGSYEQFF	TGTGCCATCAGTGATAGGACAGGGGGCAGCTATGAGCAGTTCTTC
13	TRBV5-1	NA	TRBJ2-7	CASSFEGSYEQYF	TGCGCCAGCAGCTTTGAGGGAAGCTACGAGCAGTACTTC
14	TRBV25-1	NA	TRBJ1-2	CASSWGRAGSGYTF	TGTGCCAGCAGTTGGGGCAGGGCTGGGTCTGGCTACACCTTC
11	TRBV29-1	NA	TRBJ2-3	CSVESPDTQYF	TGCAGCGTTGAGTCTCCAGATACGCAGTATTTT
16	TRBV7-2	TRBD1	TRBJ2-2	CASSLKRTGPPGELFF	TGTGCCAGCAGCTTAAAGCGGACAGGCCCTCCCGGGGAGCTGTTTTTT
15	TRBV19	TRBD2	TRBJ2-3	CASSIASGSKDTQYF	TGTGCCAGTAGTATAGCTAGCGGGAGTAAAGATACGCAGTATTTT
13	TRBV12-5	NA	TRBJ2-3	CASGLTRTDTQYF	TGTGCTAGTGGTTTGACCCGGACAGATACGCAGTATTTT
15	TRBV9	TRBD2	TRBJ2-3	CASSVGGLSPDTQYF	TGTGCCAGCAGCGTCGGGGGGTTATCACCAGATACGCAGTATTTT
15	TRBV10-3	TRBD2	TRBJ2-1	CAISGLAGGRNEQFF	TGTGCCATCAGTGGACTAGCGGGAGGACGCAATGAGCAGTTCTTC
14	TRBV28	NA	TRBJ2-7	CASSSPGHWGEQYF	TGTGCCAGCAGCAGTCCGGGACACTGGGGCGAGCAGTACTTC
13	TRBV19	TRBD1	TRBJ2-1	CASSRDRYNEQFF	TGTGCCAGTAGCCGGGACAGATACAATGAGCAGTTCTTC
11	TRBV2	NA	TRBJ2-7	CASSETREQYF	TGTGCCAGCAGTGAGACTAGGGAGCAGTACTTC
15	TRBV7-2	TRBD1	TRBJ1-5	CASSLEGTVPQPQHF	TGTGCCAGCAGCTTAGAAGGGACAGTACCTCAGCCCCAGCATTTT
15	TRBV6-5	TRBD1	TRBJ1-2	CASSYSGRGNYGYTF	TGTGCCAGCAGTTACTCGGGCAGGGGGAACTATGGCTACACCTTC